Each of the 22 T cell receptor beta chains below was sequenced from the same sample in a study of early T cells in non-severe SARS-CoV-2 infection. TCRdb re-called the 5' RACE reads through MiXCR, storing one row per CDR3 protein. The repertoire includes tens of thousands of distinct CDR3 sequences, around 13% of them detected once, and 6% sits in the top ten. The sample comprised whole blood. These TCRs come from an adult who was a healthcare worker with PCR-confirmed SARS-CoV-2 infection or an uninfected control (not recorded which).

This rearrangement joins TRBV30 to TRBJ2-2; possible D gene TRBD2, 6 bases. V lost 8 bases and J 3 bases, leaving 19 bases between the germline ends. The CDR3 loop spans 15 amino acids. CDR1 and CDR2 (germline): GTSNPN, SVGIG (reference sequence). Here the CDR3 DNA reads TGTGCCCGTCAGGAGGGCCCCGGGGACACCGGGGAGCTGTTTTTT. Translating it yields CARQEGPGDTGELFF. Looking up the rest from reference TRBV30 and TRBJ2-2 gives the full variable domain: SQTIHQWPATLVQPVGSPLSLECTVEGTSNPNLYWYRQAAGRGLQLLFYSVGIGQISSEVPQNLSASRPQDRQFILSSKKLLLSDSGFYLCARQEGPGDTGELFFGEGSRLTVL.

This clonotype was counted ten times or more. The chain is built from TRBV3-1 and TRBJ1-1, with D possibly TRBD1 on 5 matching bases. Germline V CDR1 and CDR2: LGHDT, YNNKEL (reference sequence). V was clipped by 4 bases and J by 5 bases, with 14 bases between them. The CDR3 consists of 14 residues. CDR3 in amino acids: CASSPGLRETEAFF. CDR3 in DNA: TGTGCCAGCAGCCCAGGGCTCCGTGAGACTGAAGCTTTCTTT.

The chain is built from TRBV10-1 and TRBJ2-3; the match to TRBD2 covers 12 bases. The CDR3 is made up of 15 amino acids. Germline loops: CDR1 WNHNN, CDR2 SYGVQD (reference sequence). Losses at the gene ends were 5 bases for V and 4 bases for J; bases not matched to a gene: 4. The CDR3 region is CASSTSGRIADTQYF. The CDR3 DNA is TGCGCCAGCAGTACTAGCGGGAGGATCGCAGATACGCAGTATTTT.

The chain combines TRBV6-5 with TRBJ2-7; 7 bases fit TRBD1. CDR3 length: 15 residues. Germline values: CDR1 MNHEY, CDR2 SVGAGI. V was pared by 2 bases and J by 7 bases, with 11 bases of the junction left unmatched. The CDR3 nucleotides are TGTGCCAGCAGTTACCAGGACAGGAGATTCGGAGAGCAGTACTTC. Its protein product is CASSYQDRRFGEQYF.

This clonotype was seen more than once but under ten times. The V gene is TRBV6-1, the J gene TRBJ1-1, with 10 positions matching TRBD1. Germline V gene sequence: CDR1 MNHNS, CDR2 SASEGT. The CDR3 consists of 16 residues. V lost 4 bases and J lost 6; bases outside the gene matches: 11. The CDR3 loop reads CASSARTGGLSAEAFF. DNA of the CDR3: TGTGCCAGCAGTGCCCGGACAGGGGGGTTATCGGCTGAAGCTTTCTTT.

A word on this clonotype: Germline and junction disagree at one end, which may indicate a read error. The rearrangement uses TRBV18 and TRBJ2-7; 9 nucleotides match TRBD1. This CDR3 region has 14 residues. The germline V gene encodes CDR1 KGHSH and CDR2 LQKENI. DNA for the CDR3: TGTACCAGCTCACAGGGGGCAGGGTTGACCGCTACATACTTC. Protein: CTSSQGAGLTATYF.

This clonotype came up once. This chain connects TRBV20-1 to TRBJ2-7; no definite D call. There are 14 residues in the CDR3. The V and J ends lost 0 bases and 1 base respectively, with 10 bases between them. The germline CDR1 and CDR2 sequences are DFQATT and SNEGSKA (reference sequence). CDR3 amino acids: CSARDQRLSYEQYF. The CDR3 DNA reads TGCAGTGCTAGAGATCAGAGACTTTCCTACGAGCAGTACTTC.

The table lists this clonotype with a few counts. At one boundary the junction diverges from the germline segment, which might be a read error. In nucleotides, the CDR3 is TGTGCCAGCAGCTTTACTGGGGGATTAAACACCGGGGAGCTTTTTTTT. It is translated as CASSFTGGLNTGELFF. The chain recombines TRBV7-3 with TRBJ2-2; possibly TRBD1 or TRBD2 for D (5 bases each). This CDR3 has 16 amino acids. The germline gives CDR1 SGHTA, CDR2 FQGTGA.

This clonotype was seen more than once but under ten times. V is TRBV12-3 or TRBV12-4 and J is TRBJ1-1; D perhaps matches TRBD1 (5 bases). The CDR3 spans 15 residues. The ends were cut back, 0 bases at V and 0 bases at J, with 8 bases in the middle. The CDR3 region is CASSLAPGLNTEAFF. The CDR3, as DNA: TGTGCCAGCAGTTTAGCGCCGGGACTGAACACTGAAGCTTTCTTT.

This clonotype occurred many times. The V and J genes are TRBV20-1 and TRBJ2-4; D possibly matches TRBD1 or TRBD2 (5 bases each). CDR1 is DFQATT and CDR2 is SNEGSKA in the germline V gene (reference sequence). This CDR3 has 17 residues. Deletions cut 3 bases from V and 0 bases from J, with 18 bases between. CDR3 sequence reads: CSARWGAGAIAKNIQYF. The CDR3 DNA is TGCAGTGCTAGGTGGGGCGCCGGGGCTATAGCCAAAAACATTCAGTACTTC.

This clonotype was counted many times. This rearrangement joins TRBV7-9 to TRBJ2-1; TRBD1 aligns across 9 bases. J lost 8 bases, V lost 5 bases, and 7 bases had no gene match. CDR1 is SEHNR, CDR2 FQNEAQ, per germline (reference sequence). This CDR3 has 14 amino acids. CDR3 sequence (DNA): TGTGCCAGCAGCCTAGGGACAGGGTCTGATGAGCAGTTCTTC. This translates into CASSLGTGSDEQFF.

This clonotype was seen ten or more times. The DNA of the CDR3 is TGTGCCAGCAAGTTGGAGAACACTGAAGCTTTCTTT. This gives the protein CASKLENTEAFF. The rearrangement links TRBV7-9 to TRBJ1-1; D gene uncertain. The V end lost 7 bases, the J end lost 1 base, and 7 bases lay between the germline ends. CDR1 and CDR2 from the germline V gene are SEHNR and FQNEAQ (reference sequence). This CDR3 has 12 amino acids.

This clonotype was found many times. The chain carries TRBV10-3 and TRBJ1-5, with D uncertain. With 3 bases removed from V and 1 base from J, the gap between germline ends came to 4 bases. Germline V gives CDR1 ENHRY, CDR2 SYGVKD. The CDR3 length is 13 residues. Here the CDR3 DNA reads TGTGCCATCAGTGAACGGAGCAATCAGCCCCAGCATTTT. Its translation is CAISERSNQPQHF.

The chain employs TRBV3-1 and TRBJ1-6; TRBD1 agrees at 7 bases. CDR1 is LGHDT and CDR2 is YNNKEL in the germline V gene (reference sequence). The CDR3 sequence is 16 residues long. With V trimmed by 1 base and J by 7 bases, 7 bases remained unmatched. The CDR3 here is CASSQGVYRGNSPLHF. The CDR3 nucleotides are TGTGCCAGCAGCCAAGGGGTCTACAGGGGAAATTCACCCCTCCACTTT.

This clonotype was counted only a few times. The DNA for the CDR3 is TGTGCCAGCAGCGTAGGGGGGGCGAATGAGCAGTTCTTC. Encoded protein: CASSVGGANEQFF. This sequence joins TRBV9 and TRBJ2-1, with D perhaps given as TRBD1 or TRBD2 (6 bases each). The CDR3 covers 13 residues. CDR1 is SGDLS, CDR2 YYNGEE, per germline. V was clipped by 0 bases and J by 7 bases, with 8 bases between them.

This clonotype was picked up a small number of times. V is TRBV7-2 and J is TRBJ2-2; D not certain. The CDR3 contains 14 residues. The ends were cut back, 6 bases at V and 5 bases at J, with 13 bases in the middle. CDR1 and CDR2 from the germline V gene are SGHTA and FQGNSA. The CDR3 sequence: CASRLARVTGELFF. In DNA form, the CDR3 reads TGTGCCAGCAGACTTGCTAGGGTAACCGGGGAGCTGTTTTTT.

The chain recombines TRBV2 with TRBJ1-1; D not resolved. Trimming pared 2 bases from V and 1 base from J, leaving 11 bases between. CDR1 and CDR2 (germline): SNHLY, FYNNEI. The CDR3 extends over 15 amino acids. The CDR3 DNA reads TGTGCCAGCAGTGAATTCGGCAGCTCGAACACTGAAGCTTTCTTT. It encodes CASSEFGSSNTEAFF. Based on the CDR3 plus reference TRBV2 and TRBJ1-1, the full variable domain is EPEVTQTPSHQVTQMGQEVILRCVPISNHLYFYWYRQILGQKVEFLVSFYNNEISEKSEIFDDQFSVERPDGSNFTLKIRSTKLEDSAMYFCASSEFGSSNTEAFFGQGTRLTVV.

V is TRBV7-8 and J is TRBJ1-1, with D unresolved. This CDR3 region has 15 residues. Looked up from germline, CDR1 is SGHVS and CDR2 is FQNEAQ. The ends were cut back, 11 bases at V and 4 bases at J, with 23 bases in the middle. CDR3 loop: CAVWNQVMTSTEAFF. The CDR3 nucleotides read TGTGCCGTTTGGAACCAAGTTATGACGAGCACTGAAGCTTTCTTT.

Only a few counts were recorded for this clonotype. The rearrangement uses TRBV6-2 or TRBV6-3 and TRBJ2-7, with D possibly TRBD2 on 5 matching bases. Germline loops: CDR1 MNHEY, CDR2 SVGEGT. CDR3 size: 13 residues. V dropped 8 bases and J dropped 2 bases, with 13 bases sitting between them. The CDR3 loop reads CASCFTGTYEQYF. CDR3 in DNA: TGTGCCAGCTGTTTTACGGGAACCTACGAGCAGTACTTC.

This clonotype has more than one count but fewer than ten. V gene TRBV9 combines with J gene TRBJ2-3; 9 bases align to TRBD2. The germline V gene has CDR1 SGDLS and CDR2 YYNGEE. Trimming removed 7 bases from V and 2 bases from J; junction bases left unmatched: 5. CDR3 size: 14 residues. This CDR3 reads CASAGTSLTDTQYF. CDR3 DNA sequence: TGTGCCAGCGCCGGGACTAGCCTCACAGATACGCAGTATTTT. Variable domain in full (rest from reference TRBV9 and TRBJ2-3): DSGVTQTPKHLITATGQRVTLRCSPRSGDLSVYWYQQSLDQGLQFLIQYYNGEERAKGNILERFSAQQFPDLHSELNLSSLELGDSALYFCASAGTSLTDTQYFGPGTRLTVL.

This clonotype was picked up a small number of times. This chain joins TRBV18 and TRBJ1-2; possible D gene TRBD1, 5 bases. Germline values: CDR1 KGHSH, CDR2 LQKENI. CDR3 size: 15 residues. Trimming pared 3 bases from V and 2 bases from J, leaving 13 bases between. The CDR3 reads CASSPGLQANYGYTF. The CDR3 bases are TGTGCCAGCTCACCCGGGTTACAGGCCAACTATGGCTACACCTTC.

This clonotype was counted only a few times. The V call is TRBV18, the J call TRBJ1-1; 7 bases map to TRBD1. The junction had 1 base not matched to a gene; V was cut back by 3 bases and J by 0 bases. Germline CDR1 is KGHSH and CDR2 is LQKENI. The CDR3 sequence is 14 residues long. Here the CDR3 reads CASSPGQMNTEAFF. CDR3 DNA sequence: TGTGCCAGCTCACCGGGACAGATGAACACTGAAGCTTTCTTT.